These 14 T cell receptor beta chains were sequenced from one sample in a study of monozygotic twins with inflammatory bowel disease. Following a re-call of the 5' RACE reads, TCRdb has one entry per CDR3 protein and lacks DNA. This sample lists about 160,000 distinct CDR3 sequences; its ten largest clones have approximately 2.8%. The sequenced sample consisted of blood. The receptors shown here come from a human donor with ulcerative colitis or Crohn's disease, or a healthy co-twin of an affected twin (not recorded which).

This rearrangement joins TRBV29-1 to TRBJ2-3; no DNA is available, so the TRBD1 call from TCRdb remains unchecked. The germline V gene has CDR1 SQVTM and CDR2 ANQGSEA. The CDR3 is 12 residues long. CDR3 protein: CSAPGFTDTQYF.

V is TRBV7-3 and J is TRBJ1-1. The CDR3 totals 16 residues. In germline, CDR1 is SGHTA, CDR2 FQGTGA. CDR3 amino acids: CASSLTPSHANTEAFF.

The chain uses TRBV5-1 and TRBJ2-3; TCRdb reports TRBD2, a call that lacks DNA to check it against. The CDR3 has 15 residues. The germline V gene encodes CDR1 SGHRS and CDR2 YFSETQ. CDR3 in amino acids: CASSWLADWKDTQYF. The full variable domain, its missing parts supplied by reference TRBV5-1 and TRBJ2-3, is KAGVTQTPRYLIKTRGQQVTLSCSPISGHRSVSWYQQTPGQGLQFLFEYFSETQRNKGNFPGRFSGRQFSNSRSEMNVSTLELGDSALYLCASSWLADWKDTQYFGPGTRLTVL.

V and J are TRBV4-1 and TRBJ2-3; TCRdb's D call, TRBD2, is unchecked because there is no DNA. Per the germline V gene, CDR1 is MGHRA and CDR2 is YSYEKL. There are 17 residues in the CDR3. CDR3: CASSQDYGRAGDDTQYF.

The chain employs TRBV19 and TRBJ1-5. The CDR3 runs to 16 residues. Germline V lookup: CDR1 LNHDA, CDR2 SQIVND (reference sequence). The CDR3 is CASSSVTLNSNQPQHF.

The chain couples TRBV6-1 to TRBJ2-1; TCRdb's D call of TRBD2 is untestable without DNA. Germline CDR1 and CDR2: MNHNS and SASEGT. CDR3 size: 16 residues. The CDR3 loop reads CASRGDWHRSYNEQFF.

The genes are TRBV6-2 or TRBV6-3 and TRBJ2-2. There are 15 residues in the CDR3. The germline gives CDR1 MNHEY, CDR2 SVGEGT. CDR3 amino acids: CASSKLLANTGELFF.

The gene calls are TRBV11-2 and TRBJ2-1; TCRdb gives TRBD2 as the D gene, but with no DNA this cannot be confirmed. CDR3 length: 20 residues. The germline CDR1 and CDR2 sequences are SGHAT and FQNNGV. CDR3: CASSLPQGLAVTSSYNEQFF. Using reference TRBV11-2 and TRBJ2-1 for the parts outside the CDR3, the full variable domain is EAGVAQSPRYKIIEKRQSVAFWCNPISGHATLYWYQQILGQGPKLLIQFQNNGVVDDSQLPKDRFSAERLKGVDSTLKIQPAKLEDSAVYLCASSLPQGLAVTSSYNEQFFGPGTRLTVL.

The J gene is TRBJ2-7, the V gene TRBV15; TCRdb picks TRBD1, but there is no DNA to check that call. Germline V gene lookup returns CDR1 LNHNV and CDR2 YYDKDF (reference sequence). CDR3 length: 15 residues. The CDR3 spells CATSSPGPALYEQYF.

V gene TRBV7-2 combines with J gene TRBJ2-3; without DNA, the TCRdb call of TRBD2 cannot be checked. The CDR3 spans 14 residues. Germline CDR1 reads SGHTA; CDR2 reads FQGNSA. The CDR3 loop reads CASRERGVTDTQYF.

V usage is TRBV5-1 and J usage is TRBJ2-5; lacking DNA, the TRBD2 call made by TCRdb goes unchecked. There are 16 residues in the CDR3. Germline V gives CDR1 SGHRS, CDR2 YFSETQ. Here the CDR3 reads CASSLSTLAGAETHYF.

The rearrangement uses TRBV12-3 or TRBV12-4 and TRBJ2-5; the TCRdb call, TRBD2, lacks DNA for checking. This CDR3 comprises 15 residues. The CDR3 is CASSRTGTDQETQYF.

CDR3 sequence reads: CASSGAGLFSGNTIYF. The gene calls are TRBV2 and TRBJ1-3; as DNA is missing, the TRBD1 call by TCRdb cannot be tested. This CDR3 is built from 16 residues. Per the germline V gene, CDR1 is SNHLY and CDR2 is FYNNEI.

The chain recombines TRBV24-1 with TRBJ1-2. The CDR3 spans 13 residues. Per the germline V gene, CDR1 is KGHDR and CDR2 is SFDVKD. Here the CDR3 reads CATASGSNYGYTF.